This is a list of T cell receptor beta chains from one sample in a study of shared T cell receptors in the human thymus. Data came from immunoSEQ multiplex PCR; TCRdb stores just in-frame clones and leaves some out. The sample lists about 660,000 clones, around 87% occurring once. This sample was also put to use in a study of human thymus T cells.

Sequenced sample: thymocytes. The receptors originated from a boy under two years old with a congenital heart defect. Each CDR3 is given without its conserved first and last residue. A D gene is named only where the DNA matches it firmly.

- | TRBJ2-3 | TRBV15 | ATSNHYTDTQY
TRBD1 | TRBJ1-2 | TRBV28 | ASSPAPSGGAGYGYT
- | TRBJ2-7 | TRBV4-3 | ASSQDRRRDYEQY
- | TRBJ1-1 | TRBV2 | ASIRPGDTEAF
- | TRBJ1-3 | TRBV5-4 | ASSLGAPSGNTIY
- | TRBJ2-7 | TRBV5-1 | ASSAGLFRYEQY
- | TRBJ2-5 | TRBV19 | ASSTSRRETQY
- | TRBJ1-5 | TRBV4-1 | ASSPTPVNQPQH
- | TRBJ1-3 | TRBV5-4 | ASSAKTPSSGNTIY
TRBD1 | TRBJ1-2 | TRBV6-6 | ASSQYQGGYGYT
TRBD1 | TRBJ1-3 | TRBV10-3 | AIIAVPGTGGSGNTIY
TRBD1 | TRBJ2-1 | TRBV5-4 | ASSLAPGTGGDEQF
TRBD2 | TRBJ2-1 | TRBV28 | ASSLARRTSGCNEQF
- | TRBJ2-5 | TRBV10-1 | ASSESRAGFDQETQY